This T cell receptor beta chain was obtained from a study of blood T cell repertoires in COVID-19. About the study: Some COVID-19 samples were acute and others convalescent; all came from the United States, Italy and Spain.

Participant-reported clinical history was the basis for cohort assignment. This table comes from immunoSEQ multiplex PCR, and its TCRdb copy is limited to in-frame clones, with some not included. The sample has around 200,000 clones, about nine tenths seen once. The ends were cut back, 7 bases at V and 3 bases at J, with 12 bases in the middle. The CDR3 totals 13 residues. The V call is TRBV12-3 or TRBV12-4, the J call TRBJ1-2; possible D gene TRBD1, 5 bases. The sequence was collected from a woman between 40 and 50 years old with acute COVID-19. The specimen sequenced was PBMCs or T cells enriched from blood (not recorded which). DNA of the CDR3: TGTGCCAGCAACAGGAATGGGGACTATGGCTACACCTTC. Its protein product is CASNRNGDYGYTF.